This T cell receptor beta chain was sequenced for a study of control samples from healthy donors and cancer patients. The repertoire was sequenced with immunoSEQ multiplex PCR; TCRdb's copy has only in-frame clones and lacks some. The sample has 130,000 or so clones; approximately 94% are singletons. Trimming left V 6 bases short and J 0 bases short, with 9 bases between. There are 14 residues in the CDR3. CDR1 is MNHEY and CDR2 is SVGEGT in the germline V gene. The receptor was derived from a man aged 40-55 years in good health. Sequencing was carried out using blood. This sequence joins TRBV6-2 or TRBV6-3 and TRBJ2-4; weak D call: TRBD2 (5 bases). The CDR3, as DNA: TGTGCCAGCAGCCCTGGAGGAGCCAAAAACATTCAGTACTTC. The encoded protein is CASSPGGAKNIQYF.